These 32 T cell receptor beta chains were all obtained from the same sample, sequenced in a study of CD8 T cells in ankylosing spondylitis (dated by TCRdb to about 2017). Library preparation used 5' RACE. TCRdb names Illumina HiSeq 2500 as the instrument used. TCRdb reprocessed the public reads (quality trimming at Q25 with fastp, clone calling with MiXCR) and kept in-frame beta chains. One record per CDR3 amino acid sequence lists the most common genes and DNA. The table for this sample lists about 210,000 distinct CDR3 sequences; 8% to 10% of them were counted only once. The biggest ten clones account for roughly 5% of the sample. The sequenced material came from blood, either unsorted or a sorted T cell fraction (not recorded which). The receptor source for this set is a female donor with ankylosing spondylitis or in good health (not recorded which).

This clonotype came up many times. This sequence joins TRBV29-1 and TRBJ1-1, with TRBD1 as a possible D gene (5 bases). Trimming left V 4 bases short and J 9 bases short, with 9 bases between. Germline V gives CDR1 SQVTM, CDR2 ANQGSEA. The CDR3 has 10 residues. CDR3 sequence (DNA): TGCAGCGTTGGGACATTCCAAGCTTTCTTT. Amino acids: CSVGTFQAFF.

This clonotype was picked up many times. The CDR3 nucleotides are TGTGCCAGCAGTTTAGTTCCGACAGGGGGCTATGGCTACACCTTC. It specifies CASSLVPTGGYGYTF. The rearrangement uses TRBV12-3 or TRBV12-4 and TRBJ1-2; 9 bases agree with TRBD1. The CDR3 extends over 15 amino acids. J gave up 4 bases and V 1 base, and 4 bases lay outside the gene matches.

This clonotype appeared many times. The CDR3 nucleotides are TGCAGCGTTTACGGGACAGGGGTTTCCTACGAGCAGTACTTC. It codes for CSVYGTGVSYEQYF. The chain is built from TRBV29-1 and TRBJ2-7, with 10 bases identical to TRBD1. CDR1 is SQVTM, CDR2 ANQGSEA, per germline. The CDR3 runs 14 residues. With 5 bases clipped from V and 1 base from J, the junction kept 5 bases outside the gene matches.

V usage is TRBV6-2 or TRBV6-3 and J usage is TRBJ1-5; D unresolved. The CDR3 sequence is 14 residues long. The V gene lost 1 base and the J gene lost 5 bases, with 9 bases spanning the gap. CDR1 MNHEY and CDR2 SVGEGT come from the germline V gene. The CDR3 coding sequence is TGTGCCAGCAGTTACTATCAGGAGTATCAGCCCCAGCATTTT. This encodes CASSYYQEYQPQHF.

Ten or more counts support this clonotype. The chain is built from TRBV5-1 and TRBJ2-1; the match to TRBD2 covers 12 bases. This CDR3 comprises 15 residues. Trimming took 3 bases from V and 5 from J; bases not matched to a gene: 3. The germline V gene has CDR1 SGHRS and CDR2 YFSETQ. The CDR3 loop reads CASSSRLAGDNEQFF. The CDR3 coding sequence is TGCGCCAGCAGCTCCAGACTAGCGGGGGACAATGAGCAGTTCTTC. Based on the CDR3 plus reference TRBV5-1 and TRBJ2-1, the full variable domain is KAGVTQTPRYLIKTRGQQVTLSCSPISGHRSVSWYQQTPGQGLQFLFEYFSETQRNKGNFPGRFSGRQFSNSRSEMNVSTLELGDSALYLCASSSRLAGDNEQFFGPGTRLTVL.

About this clonotype: It may be a read error: a sequence one base away is much more abundant. The CDR3: CASSGEGSGSGGEQFF. The DNA for the CDR3 is TGTGCCAGCTCAGGCGAAGGAAGCGGGTCTGGAGGGGAGCAGTTCTTC. The rearrangement links TRBV18 to TRBJ2-1; TRBD2 is a possible D gene (6 bases). V lost 5 bases and J 10 bases, leaving 24 bases between the germline ends. Germline V gene lookup returns CDR1 KGHSH and CDR2 LQKENI. The CDR3 totals 16 residues.

This clonotype was counted a single time. A read error is possible here, since a much larger clone lies one base away. The chain employs TRBV20-1 and TRBJ2-7, with D perhaps TRBD2 (5 bases). This CDR3 has 14 amino acids. The germline CDR1 and CDR2 sequences are DFQATT and SNEGSKA (reference sequence). The CDR3 loop reads CSARAGRGPYAQYF. In DNA form, the CDR3 reads TGCAGTGCTAGAGCGGGTCGCGGGCCGTACGCGCAGTACTTC.

This clonotype was seen repeatedly, ten times or more. The genes are TRBV20-1 and TRBJ2-1; D possibly corresponds to TRBD2 (5 bases). Trimming removed 2 bases from V and 2 bases from J, with 13 bases in between. This CDR3 has 15 amino acids. Germline loops: CDR1 DFQATT, CDR2 SNEGSKA (reference sequence). CDR3 protein: CSARYPQRTYNEQFF. The CDR3 nucleotides are TGCAGTGCTAGATACCCGCAGCGGACCTACAATGAGCAGTTCTTC.

The sample holds many counts of this clonotype. Here the CDR3 DNA reads TGTGCCAGCAGCTTAAACGGGGCGGGTAATATAAATGAGCAGTTCTTC. This translates into CASSLNGAGNINEQFF. The gene calls are TRBV7-6 and TRBJ2-1, with D perhaps given as TRBD1 or TRBD2 (5 bases each). The CDR3 covers 16 residues. Between the trimmed V and J ends, which lost 2 bases and 7 bases, there was a span of 18 bases. Germline V gene data show CDR1 as SGHVS and CDR2 as FNYEAQ.

A word on this clonotype: At one boundary the junction diverges from the germline segment, which might be a read error. The J gene is TRBJ2-7, the V gene TRBV4-2; TRBD2 might be the D (5 bases). The CDR3 loop spans 15 amino acids. CDR1 LGHNA and CDR2 YNFKEQ come from the germline V gene. The CDR3 loop is CVSSQERLAGYVQYF. The CDR3 nucleotides are TGTGTCAGCAGCCAAGAGCGTCTAGCAGGCTACGTGCAGTACTTC.

Ten or more counts support this clonotype. In nucleotides, the CDR3 is TGTGCCAGCAGCTTAACGCCCCTAGCACTAGTTCGCACAGATACGCAGTATTTT. Amino acids: CASSLTPLALVRTDTQYF. V is TRBV7-8 and J is TRBJ2-3, with D tentatively TRBD2 (5 bases). Germline CDR1 SGHVS, CDR2 FQNEAQ. The CDR3 spans 18 residues. V was cut by 2 bases and J by 1 base, with 19 bases left in between.

The chain joins TRBV7-9 to TRBJ2-3; D is possibly TRBD1 or TRBD2 (5 bases each). This CDR3 is built from 15 residues. Looked up from germline, CDR1 is SEHNR and CDR2 is FQNEAQ (reference sequence). With 7 bases removed from V and 2 bases from J, the gap between germline ends came to 16 bases. The chain's CDR3 is CASNSGAPTTDTQYF. DNA for the CDR3: TGTGCCAGCAACTCCGGGGCCCCTACCACAGATACGCAGTATTTT.

The rearrangement links TRBV28 to TRBJ2-1, with a tentative D call TRBD2 (6 bases). The CDR3 totals 14 residues. Per the germline V gene, CDR1 is MDHEN and CDR2 is SYDVKM. V gave up 6 bases and J gave up 6 bases, with 15 bases separating them. The CDR3 DNA reads as TGTGCCAGCAGCCCCCCGGCGGGGATCAATGAGCAGTTCTTC. Protein: CASSPPAGINEQFF.

This clonotype has a count of ten or more. The chain is built from TRBV7-2 and TRBJ2-5; D remains ambiguous. CDR1 is SGHTA and CDR2 is FQGNSA in the germline V gene. Trimming took 2 bases from V and 1 from J, leaving 8 bases between them. The CDR3 consists of 14 residues. DNA for the CDR3: TGTGCCAGCAGCTTAATTCAGTCCCAAGAGACCCAGTACTTC. It codes for CASSLIQSQETQYF.

In this sample, this clonotype turned up many times. This chain uses TRBV7-9 with TRBJ1-2; 8 bases fit TRBD1. Germline V CDR1 and CDR2: SEHNR, FQNEAQ (reference sequence). The V and J ends lost 6 bases and 6 bases, in that order; junction bases with no gene match: 9. The CDR3 covers 14 residues. In DNA, the CDR3 is TGTGCCAGCAGGCCTGGACAGGGACAGGATGGCTACACCTTC. This translates into CASRPGQGQDGYTF.

The chain links TRBV7-2 to TRBJ1-1; TRBD1 matches at 8 bases. Germline V gene sequence: CDR1 SGHTA, CDR2 FQGNSA. There are 14 residues in the CDR3. V dropped 5 bases and J dropped 0; count of bases not matched to a gene: 2. CDR3 in DNA: TGTGCCAGCAGCGGACAGGGAATGAACACTGAAGCTTTCTTT. It codes for CASSGQGMNTEAFF.

Note on this clonotype: A much larger clone is a single base away; this may be a read error. The chain has TRBV9 and TRBJ1-1; no firm D call. V was clipped by 3 bases and J by 4 bases, with 10 bases between them. This CDR3 is built from 13 residues. Germline values: CDR1 SGDLS, CDR2 YYNGEE. The DNA for the CDR3 is TGTGCCAGCAGCGCGACCTTGAGCACTGAAGCTTTCTTT. Protein: CASSATLSTEAFF.

The rearrangement links TRBV19 to TRBJ1-2; D remains unclear. Trimming left V 3 bases short and J 4 bases short, with 12 bases between. CDR1 and CDR2 (germline): LNHDA, SQIVND (reference sequence). This CDR3 contains 14 residues. Here the CDR3 DNA reads TGTGCCAGTAGTATGCAGGACGTAATCTATGGCTACACCTTC. The encoded protein is CASSMQDVIYGYTF.

This clonotype showed up many times. V is TRBV20-1 and J is TRBJ2-7; 7 bases align to TRBD2. This CDR3 contains 12 residues. CDR1 and CDR2 (germline): DFQATT, SNEGSKA (reference sequence). V was pared by 6 bases and J by 12 bases, with 14 bases of the junction left unmatched. The CDR3 DNA reads as TGCAGTGCCGACCTTGCGGGAGAGGCGACGTACTTC. Protein sequence: CSADLAGEATYF.

In its sample, this clonotype was seen a few times. A much larger clone differs from this one at a single base, so this may be a read error. The chain uses TRBV20-1 and TRBJ2-7; D might be TRBD2 (5 bases). V lost 8 bases, J lost 3 bases, and 17 bases lay in between. The germline V gene encodes CDR1 DFQATT and CDR2 SNEGSKA (reference sequence). The CDR3 has 13 residues. The CDR3 reads CSTADSRGYEQYF. The CDR3 bases are TGCAGTACTGCCGACTCTCGGGGCTACGAGCAGTACTTC.

This clonotype came up many times. The gene calls are TRBV7-2 and TRBJ2-1; TRBD2 agrees at 10 bases. V was pared by 2 bases and J by 8 bases, with 6 bases of the junction left unmatched. Germline CDR1 and CDR2: SGHTA and FQGNSA. The CDR3 is 15 residues long. The CDR3 sequence is CASSLQSGRAHEQFF. The CDR3 coding sequence is TGTGCCAGCAGCTTACAAAGCGGGAGGGCCCATGAGCAGTTCTTC.

Of note for this clonotype: Given a much more abundant clone one base away, this may be a read error. As DNA, the CDR3 is TGTGTCAGCAGCCCCTTGGGACAGGGCACAAATCAGCCCCAGCATTTT. Translating gives CVSSPLGQGTNQPQHF. The rearrangement uses TRBV7-8 and TRBJ1-5; 9 bases are a match to TRBD1. CDR3 length equals 16 residues. From germline, CDR1 is SGHVS and CDR2 FQNEAQ.

This clonotype was recorded at least ten times. The chain links TRBV10-3 to TRBJ2-4, with D perhaps matching TRBD1 (5 bases). From germline, CDR1 is ENHRY and CDR2 SYGVKD. Trimming cost V 3 bases and J 10 bases, with 13 bases left between them. The length of the CDR3 is 13 residues. CDR3 nucleotide sequence: TGTGCCATCAGTGAAGGGCAGGGCTGGATTCAGTACTTC. Its translation: CAISEGQGWIQYF.

Many counts were recorded for this clonotype. J is TRBJ2-1 and V is TRBV27; D gene ambiguous. The CDR3 consists of 12 residues. V was trimmed by 5 bases and J by 8 bases, leaving 10 bases between them. Germline lookup yields CDR1 MNHEY and CDR2 SMNVEV (reference sequence). The CDR3, as DNA: TGTGCCAGCAGTCTCAATGGGGATGAGCAGTTCTTC. Protein sequence: CASSLNGDEQFF.

This chain joins TRBV29-1 and TRBJ2-1; TRBD2 matches 11 bases. Germline V gene data show CDR1 as SQVTM and CDR2 as ANQGSEA. Trimming at V came to 3 bases and at J to 1 base, leaving 5 bases not matched to a gene. The CDR3 runs to 16 residues. CDR3 nucleotide sequence: TGCAGCGTTGAGGGTAGCGGGAGGGTATCCTACAATGAGCAGTTCTTC. Amino acid sequence: CSVEGSGRVSYNEQFF.

This clonotype has ten or more counts. The rearrangement joins TRBV4-3 to TRBJ2-1, with 8 bases fitting TRBD2. Germline CDR1 LGHNA, CDR2 YSLEER. V dropped 1 base and J dropped 6; count of bases not matched to a gene: 5. The CDR3 consists of 15 residues. Written as DNA, the CDR3 is TGCGCCAGCAGCCAAGGAATAACTAGCGGCAATGAGCAGTTCTTC. Protein product: CASSQGITSGNEQFF.

As for this clonotype: This may be a read error, as it is one base from a much larger clone. This chain links TRBV12-3 or TRBV12-4 with TRBJ1-1; D is undetermined. There are 14 residues in the CDR3. CDR3 in amino acids: CAGSFGTLNTEAFF. The CDR3 coding sequence is TGTGCCGGCAGTTTCGGCACCTTGAACACTGAAGCTTTCTTT.

In its sample, this clonotype was seen many times. The gene calls are TRBV7-9 and TRBJ2-3, with 7 bases lining up with TRBD2. The CDR3 is made up of 16 amino acids. Germline assignment: CDR1 SEHNR and CDR2 FQNEAQ (reference sequence). V lost 0 bases to trimming and J lost 2 bases; unmatched junction nucleotides: 5. The CDR3 protein is CASSLAFAGATDTQYF. The CDR3 coding sequence is TGTGCCAGCAGCTTAGCATTCGCGGGAGCCACAGATACGCAGTATTTT. The full variable domain, rest sourced from reference TRBV7-9 and TRBJ2-3, is DTGVSQNPRHKITKRGQNVTFRCDPISEHNRLYWYRQTLGQGPEFLTYFQNEAQLEKSRLLSDRFSAERPKGSFSTLEIQRTEQGDSAMYLCASSLAFAGATDTQYFGPGTRLTVL.

This clonotype came up many times. The chain employs TRBV3-1 and TRBJ1-2; D is unresolved. The germline V gene encodes CDR1 LGHDT and CDR2 YNNKEL (reference sequence). The CDR3 covers 14 residues. Trimming removed 0 bases from V and 3 bases from J, with 8 bases in between. The CDR3 DNA follows: TGTGCCAGCAGCCAAGATCCTTTTGACTATGGCTACACCTTC. It specifies CASSQDPFDYGYTF.

The rearrangement links TRBV12-3 or TRBV12-4 to TRBJ1-3, with a tentative D call TRBD1 (6 bases). Trimming pared 5 bases from V and 4 bases from J, leaving 18 bases between. The CDR3 contains 16 residues. CDR3 amino acids: CASSPSGRTAGNTIYF. In DNA form, the CDR3 reads TGTGCCAGCAGTCCCTCAGGGCGGACAGCAGGAAACACCATATATTTT.

This clonotype was counted at least ten times. The chain is built from TRBV12-3 or TRBV12-4 and TRBJ2-7, with 8 bases aligning to TRBD1. V lost 3 bases to trimming and J lost 4 bases; unmatched junction nucleotides: 8. CDR3 length equals 15 residues. The CDR3 here is CASSFRDRSLYEQYF. In DNA form, the CDR3 reads TGTGCCAGCAGTTTTCGGGACAGGTCCCTTTACGAGCAGTACTTC.

This clonotype was recorded many times. The chain has TRBV4-1 and TRBJ2-1; 10 bases agree with TRBD2. Per germline, CDR1 MGHRA and CDR2 YSYEKL. Losses at the gene ends were 2 bases for V and 0 bases for J; bases not matched to a gene: 13. The CDR3 spans 20 residues. CDR3 DNA sequence: TGCGCCAGCAGCCAATCACTAGCGGGGAGCGGACGAAGCTCCTACAATGAGCAGTTCTTC. Its protein is CASSQSLAGSGRSSYNEQFF.